This record looks at one TCR beta chain sequence and its context. Original data processing: Estimation of nucleated cell counts relied on the amplification of reference gene primers. Data came from immunoSEQ multiplex PCR; TCRdb stores just in-frame clones and leaves some out. The D gene and trimming were derived from the DNA, and the V and J assignments and clone size from that table. Among approximately 260,000 clones, 90% were seen once, and the ten largest hold approximately 3.3%. The sample is drawn from a study of blood T cell repertoires in COVID-19. The wider study: Acute and convalescent COVID-19 specimens originated in the United States, Italy and Spain. PBMCs, B-cell-depleted T cells, or T cells provided the cDNA or gDNA that made up the material.

The specimen sequenced was peripheral blood. The TCR was taken from a woman between 35 and 50 years old with acute or convalescent COVID-19.

The CDR3 DNA reads TGTGCCAGCAGTCCATCGACAGGGAGGAACTATGGCTACACCTTC. It translates to CASSPSTGRNYGYTF. V gene TRBV27 combines with J gene TRBJ1-2, with TRBD1 matching over 7 bases. The CDR3 runs 15 residues. V lost 5 bases, J lost 2 bases, and 8 bases stayed unmatched. Germline V lookup: CDR1 MNHEY, CDR2 SMNVEV (reference sequence).